This TCR beta chain originates from a study of T-cell memory formation after mild COVID-19 (dated by TCRdb to the early 2020s). In the study overall: TCR sequence clusters from the two donors were found to be largely donor specific. In a couple of donors, T-cell clones that expanded and contracted after mild COVID-19 were tracked by sequencing TCRalpha and TCRbeta repertoires over time. The cohort comprised two young, previously healthy adult volunteers, one female and one male.

Ficoll-Paque density gradient centrifugation was used to isolate PBMCs. The CDR1 and CDR2 encoded by the germline V gene are SGHRS and YFSETQ. Including the terminal cysteine and phenylalanine, the CDR3 comprises 11 residues. Left in the record is the CDR3 DNA by itself, 33 bases read in frame from the first base. V is pared back by 4 bases and J by 3 bases, with 5 bases lying between the germline termini. Instrument used: Illumina NovaSeq 6000. TCRalpha and TCRbeta cDNA libraries were constructed by 5'RACE with constant-segment primers, with sample barcodes and unique molecular identifiers being introduced. Trizol reagent was used to extract RNA from every sample. The libraries were amplified in two PCR steps, and the second step added a second sample barcode and Illumina TruSeq adapters. Sequencing of libraries was performed on an Illumina NovaSeq with 2 x 150 bp paired-end reads. In the paper's pipeline: Demultiplexing of reads and collapsing into UMI-guided consensus sequences were performed with migec v1.2.7. Using mixcr v2.1.11, UMI consensuses were aligned to TRA and TRB V and J templates and then assembled into clonotypes. Clonotypes were classified as expanded or contracted when called significant by both edgeR and NoisET, with noise models trained on biological replicates. edgeR calls used a false discovery rate-adjusted p below 0.01 and a log2 fold-change threshold of 1. As an exploratory analysis of dynamics, PCA with hierarchical clustering was applied to max-normalized trajectories of the 1000 most abundant clonotypes. The CD4 or CD8 phenotype of responding clones was assigned using the separately sequenced CD4+ and CD8+ repertoires. TCRdb reanalyzed the raw reads on its own, using fastp at Q25 for trimming and MiXCR for clone calling, and kept in-frame beta chains. One record per CDR3 amino acid sequence lists the most common genes and DNA. TCRdb's processing, not the authors' own work, is the source of the V and J calls. For this sample there are about 270,000 distinct CDR3 sequences; roughly 14% appear just once. Of the sample, 2% to 2.5% is held by the ten largest clones.

The paper's findings and limits, for the study overall: Some responding clones were found in pre-infection memory, which suggests that pre-existing cross-reactive memory T cells took part in the SARS-CoV-2 response. Clones that contracted from day 15 to 85 showed balanced CD4/CD8 phenotypes, whereas a second wave of clones that expanded from day 15 to 37 leaned towards CD4+. The study covered only two mild cases, and larger cohorts including severe cases with pre-infection samples were considered necessary. Contracting CD4+ clones were located mainly in the CM and EM memory subsets, whereas CD8+ clones were found to be enriched in EMRA. Whether the second-wave clones peaking on day 37 were SARS-CoV-2 specific was not confirmed.

This clonotype came up many times. What antigen it recognizes has not been identified. No qualities accompany the bases; no much larger clone lies one base away. The rearrangement joined TRBV5-1 to TRBJ2-7; too little of a D gene remains to name it. This sequence originates from an adult woman who had mild COVID-19 (a few samples of this study predate the infection). The sample titles of this study are shuffled in the database, so cell type and time point are left out; the donor was told from shared clones. The sequencing sample was made of PBMCs or a T cell subset sorted from them (not recorded which). The DNA is TGCGCCAGCAGCGCAAACTACGAGCAGTACTTC. The resulting protein is CASSANYEQYF.